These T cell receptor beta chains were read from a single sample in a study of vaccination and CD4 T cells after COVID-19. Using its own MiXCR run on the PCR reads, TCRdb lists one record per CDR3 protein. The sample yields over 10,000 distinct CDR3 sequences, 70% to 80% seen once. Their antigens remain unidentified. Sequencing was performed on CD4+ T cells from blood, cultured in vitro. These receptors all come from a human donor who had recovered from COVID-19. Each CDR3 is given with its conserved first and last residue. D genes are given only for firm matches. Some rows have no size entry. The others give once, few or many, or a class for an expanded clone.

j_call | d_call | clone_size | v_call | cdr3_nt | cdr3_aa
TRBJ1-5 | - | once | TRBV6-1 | TGTGCCAGCAATGATCCGGCGGGGTCGAGGAGTCAGCCCCAGCATTTT | CASNDPAGSRSQPQHF
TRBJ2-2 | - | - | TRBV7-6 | TGTGCCAGCAGCCCAGGGAACACCGGGGAGCTGTTTTTT | CASSPGNTGELFF
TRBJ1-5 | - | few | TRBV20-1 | TGCAGTGCTAGAAAGGCAGGCAATCAGCCCCAGCATTTT | CSARKAGNQPQHF
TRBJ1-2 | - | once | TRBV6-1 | TGTGCCAGCACCCCCCGGGGCCAGGGATCGAACTATGGCTACACCTTC | CASTPRGQGSNYGYTF
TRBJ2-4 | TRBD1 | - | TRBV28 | TGTGCCAGCAGTTCTGGGGACAGGGGAAACATTCAGTACTTC | CASSSGDRGNIQYF
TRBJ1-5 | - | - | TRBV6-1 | TGTGCCAGCAGTGAAAGGTGGGGACCCGGTCAGCCCCAGCATTTT | CASSERWGPGQPQHF
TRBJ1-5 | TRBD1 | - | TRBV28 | TGTGCCAGCAGTTTCGGTGGACAGGTCAATCAGCCCCAGCATTTT | CASSFGGQVNQPQHF
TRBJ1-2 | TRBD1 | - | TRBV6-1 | TGTGCCAGCAGCGGGGGGTGGGACAGGGCTAAACACTATGGCTACACCTTC | CASSGGWDRAKHYGYTF
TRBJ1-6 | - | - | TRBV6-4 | TGTGCCAGCAGTGACGGGGTAGGCGATTCACCCCTCCACTTT | CASSDGVGDSPLHF
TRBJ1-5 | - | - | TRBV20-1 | TGCAGTGCTAGAAAGGTAGGGGGGGCCAATCCCAATCAGCCCCAGCATTTT | CSARKVGGANPNQPQHF
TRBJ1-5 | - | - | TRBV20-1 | TGCAGTGCTAGGGACAGCAATCAGCCCCAGCATTTT | CSARDSNQPQHF
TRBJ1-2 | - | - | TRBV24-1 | TGTGCCACCAGTGACCAATCTACTAACTATGGCTACACCTTC | CATSDQSTNYGYTF
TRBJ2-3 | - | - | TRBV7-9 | TGTGCCAGCAGCTTATATAGGGGGAGCTCAGATACGCAGTATTTT | CASSLYRGSSDTQYF
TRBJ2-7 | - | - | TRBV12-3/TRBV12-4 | TGTGCCAGCAGTTTGGAACGGGTGCAGTACTTC | CASSLERVQYF
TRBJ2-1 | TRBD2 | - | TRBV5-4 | TGTGCCAGCAGCCCGGGACTAGCGGGGAAGCTTGAGCAGTTCTTC | CASSPGLAGKLEQFF
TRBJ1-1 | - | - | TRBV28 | TGTGCCAGCGGATCGGGACGGAAGAACACTGAAGCTTTCTTT | CASGSGRKNTEAFF
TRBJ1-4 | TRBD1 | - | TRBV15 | TGTGCCACCAGCAGAGAGAAGGGGACAGGGGGCCAGAAACTGTTTTTT | CATSREKGTGGQKLFF
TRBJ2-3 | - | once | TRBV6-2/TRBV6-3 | TGTGCCAGCAGTATACCCCCTAGCACAGATACGCAGTATTTT | CASSIPPSTDTQYF
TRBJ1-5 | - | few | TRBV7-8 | TGTGCCAGCAGCTTAGGAACAGGGTACCAGCCCCAGCATTTT | CASSLGTGYQPQHF
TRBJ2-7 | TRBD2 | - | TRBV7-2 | TGTGCCAGCAGTCCTAGCGGGAGTATTTACGAGCAGTACTTC | CASSPSGSIYEQYF
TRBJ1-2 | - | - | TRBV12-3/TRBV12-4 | TGTGCCAGCAGTTTTGTGGACAGAAACTATGGCTACACCTTC | CASSFVDRNYGYTF
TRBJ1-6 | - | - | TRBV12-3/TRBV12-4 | TGTGCCAGCAGTCCTAGGGTGGGTTCACCCCTCCACTTT | CASSPRVGSPLHF
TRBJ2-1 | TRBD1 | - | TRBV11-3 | TGTGCCAGCAGCCAGACAGGGGGTTCCTACAATGAGCAGTTCTTC | CASSQTGGSYNEQFF
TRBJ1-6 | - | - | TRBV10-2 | TGCGCCAGCAGTGAGCCCTGGGGGAATAATTCACCCCTCCACTTT | CASSEPWGNNSPLHF
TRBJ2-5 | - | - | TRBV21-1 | TGTGCCAGCAACCAAGAGACCCAGTACTTC | CASNQETQYF
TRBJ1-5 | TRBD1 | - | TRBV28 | TGTGCCAGCAGGGGGACAGGGGGATTCAATCAGCCCCAGCATTTT | CASRGTGGFNQPQHF
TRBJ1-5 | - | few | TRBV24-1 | TGTGCCACCAGTGATCCTGGGGAGGGCAATCAGCCCCAGCATTTT | CATSDPGEGNQPQHF
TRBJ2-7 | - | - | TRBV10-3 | TGTGCCATCAGTGGTAGTGGAGGGGCCGACGAGCAGTACTTC | CAISGSGGADEQYF
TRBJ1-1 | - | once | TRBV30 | TGTGCCTGGAGTGTTCTCGGATTAAGGGGGATCGACACTGAAGCTTTCTTT | CAWSVLGLRGIDTEAFF
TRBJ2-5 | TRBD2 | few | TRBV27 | TGTGCCACCCACAAGGGGACTAGCGGGAAAGAGACCCAGTACTTC | CATHKGTSGKETQYF
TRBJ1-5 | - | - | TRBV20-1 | TGCAGTGCTAAGACAGGCGCCGATCAGCCCCAGCATTTT | CSAKTGADQPQHF
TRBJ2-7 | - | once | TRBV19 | TGTGCCAGCCGCGGGACAGCGGGTCACGAGCAGTACTTC | CASRGTAGHEQYF
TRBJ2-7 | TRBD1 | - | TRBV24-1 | TGTGCCACCAGTGATCCTAAAGGGACAGGGGCCTACGAGCAGTACTTC | CATSDPKGTGAYEQYF
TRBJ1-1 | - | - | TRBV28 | TGTGCCAGCAACATCTCCAGGGGCGAAGGCACTGAAGCTTTCTTT | CASNISRGEGTEAFF
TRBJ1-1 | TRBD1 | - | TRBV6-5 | TGTGCCAGCAGTTTCCAGGGGGAAACCCCTGAAGCTTTCTTT | CASSFQGETPEAFF
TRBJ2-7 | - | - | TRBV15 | TGTGCCACCAGCAAGGGGGGTACCTACGAGCAGTACTTC | CATSKGGTYEQYF
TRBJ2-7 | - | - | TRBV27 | TGTGCCAGCAGTTTTGGCCGGGCTGGATCCTACGAGCAGTGCTTC | CASSFGRAGSYEQCF
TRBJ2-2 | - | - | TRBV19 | TGTGCCACCACGACTAGTCGGAACGGGGAGCTGTTTTTT | CATTTSRNGELFF
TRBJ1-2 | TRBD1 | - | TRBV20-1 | TGCAGTGCTCCAGGGGGGGTGGCTACCCCTATTTCTTTTGGCTACACCTTC | CSAPGGVATPISFGYTF
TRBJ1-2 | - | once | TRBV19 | TGTGCCAGTACCTACGTTTCAGGGGACTATGGCTACACCTTC | CASTYVSGDYGYTF
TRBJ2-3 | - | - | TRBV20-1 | TGCAGTGCTAGCCAAGGACTGCGCACAGATACGCAGTATTTT | CSASQGLRTDTQYF